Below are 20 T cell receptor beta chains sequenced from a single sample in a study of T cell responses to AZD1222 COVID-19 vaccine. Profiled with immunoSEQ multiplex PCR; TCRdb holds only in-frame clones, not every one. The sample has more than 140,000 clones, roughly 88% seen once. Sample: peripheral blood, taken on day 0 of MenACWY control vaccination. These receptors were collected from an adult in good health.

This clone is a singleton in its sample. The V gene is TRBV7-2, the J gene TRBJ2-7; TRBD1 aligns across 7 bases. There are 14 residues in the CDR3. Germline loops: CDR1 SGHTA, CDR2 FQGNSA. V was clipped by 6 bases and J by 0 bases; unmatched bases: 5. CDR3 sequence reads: CASRRTGSSYEQYF. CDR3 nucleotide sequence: TGTGCCAGCAGACGGACAGGTTCCTCCTACGAGCAGTACTTC.

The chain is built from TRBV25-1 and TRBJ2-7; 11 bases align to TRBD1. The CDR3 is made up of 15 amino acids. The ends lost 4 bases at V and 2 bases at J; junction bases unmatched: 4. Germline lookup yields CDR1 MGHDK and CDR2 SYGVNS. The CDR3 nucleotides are TGTGCCAGCAGTGTGGACAGGGGGCTAACCTACGAGCAGTACTTC. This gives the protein CASSVDRGLTYEQYF.

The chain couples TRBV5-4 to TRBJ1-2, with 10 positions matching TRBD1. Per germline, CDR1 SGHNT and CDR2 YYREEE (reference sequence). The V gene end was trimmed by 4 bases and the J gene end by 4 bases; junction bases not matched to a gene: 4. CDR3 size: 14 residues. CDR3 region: CASSPRDRGYGYTF. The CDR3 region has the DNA TGTGCCAGCAGCCCCCGGGACAGGGGCTATGGCTACACCTTC.

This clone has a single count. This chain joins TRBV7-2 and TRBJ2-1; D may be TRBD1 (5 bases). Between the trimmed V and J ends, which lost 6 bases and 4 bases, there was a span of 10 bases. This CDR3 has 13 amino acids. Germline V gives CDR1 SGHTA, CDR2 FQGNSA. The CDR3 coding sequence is TGTGCCAGCAGTCGACCAGGGTACAATGAGCAGTTCTTC. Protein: CASSRPGYNEQFF.

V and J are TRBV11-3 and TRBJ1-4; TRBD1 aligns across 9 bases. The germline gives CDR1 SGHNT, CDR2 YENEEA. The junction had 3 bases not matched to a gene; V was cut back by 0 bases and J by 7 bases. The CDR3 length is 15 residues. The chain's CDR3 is CASSLEGQGVEKLFF. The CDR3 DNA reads TGTGCCAGCAGCTTAGAGGGACAGGGAGTTGAAAAACTGTTTTTT.

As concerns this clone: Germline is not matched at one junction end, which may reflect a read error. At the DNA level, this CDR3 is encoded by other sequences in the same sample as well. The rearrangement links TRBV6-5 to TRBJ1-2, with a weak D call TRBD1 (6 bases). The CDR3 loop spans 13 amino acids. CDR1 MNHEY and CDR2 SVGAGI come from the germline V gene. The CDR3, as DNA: TGTGCCAGCAGTTCACAGGGAAAGTATGGCTACACCTTT. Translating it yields CASSSQGKYGYTF.

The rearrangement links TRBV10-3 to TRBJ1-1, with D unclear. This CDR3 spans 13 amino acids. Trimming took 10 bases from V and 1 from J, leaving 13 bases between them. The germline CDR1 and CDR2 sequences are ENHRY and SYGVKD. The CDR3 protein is CATTAGENTEAFF. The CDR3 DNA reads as TGTGCCACCACGGCAGGAGAGAACACTGAAGCTTTCTTT.

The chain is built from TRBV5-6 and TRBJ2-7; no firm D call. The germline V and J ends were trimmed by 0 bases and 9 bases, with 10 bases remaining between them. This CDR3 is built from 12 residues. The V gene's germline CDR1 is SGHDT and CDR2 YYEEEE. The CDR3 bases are TGTGCCAGCAGCTTGGAACGGGCAAGGCAGTACTTC. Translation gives CASSLERARQYF.

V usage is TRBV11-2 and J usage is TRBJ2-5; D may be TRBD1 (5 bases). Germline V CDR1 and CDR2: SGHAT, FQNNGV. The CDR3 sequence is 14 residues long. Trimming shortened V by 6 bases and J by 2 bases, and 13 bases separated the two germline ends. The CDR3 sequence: CASRRPGLQETQYF. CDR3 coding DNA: TGTGCCAGCAGAAGACCAGGGTTGCAAGAGACCCAGTACTTC.

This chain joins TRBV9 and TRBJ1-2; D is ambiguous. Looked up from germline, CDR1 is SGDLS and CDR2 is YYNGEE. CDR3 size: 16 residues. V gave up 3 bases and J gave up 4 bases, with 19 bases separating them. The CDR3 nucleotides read TGTGCCAGCAGCGGACCCCCTGACGGAGGGTTCTATGGCTACACCTTC. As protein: CASSGPPDGGFYGYTF.

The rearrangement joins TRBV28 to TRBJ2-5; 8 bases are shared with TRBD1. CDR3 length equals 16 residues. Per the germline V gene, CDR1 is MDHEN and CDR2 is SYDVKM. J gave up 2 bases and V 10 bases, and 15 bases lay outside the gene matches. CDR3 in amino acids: CATMSPDRARQETQYF. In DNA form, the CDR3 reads TGTGCCACGATGAGTCCGGACAGGGCGCGGCAAGAGACCCAGTACTTC.

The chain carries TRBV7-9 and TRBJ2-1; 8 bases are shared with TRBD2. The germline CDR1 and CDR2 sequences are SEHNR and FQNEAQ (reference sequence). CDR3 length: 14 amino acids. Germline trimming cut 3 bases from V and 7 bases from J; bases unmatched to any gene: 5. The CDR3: CASSLASGQNEQFF. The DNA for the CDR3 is TGTGCCAGCAGCTTGGCTAGCGGGCAGAATGAGCAGTTCTTC.

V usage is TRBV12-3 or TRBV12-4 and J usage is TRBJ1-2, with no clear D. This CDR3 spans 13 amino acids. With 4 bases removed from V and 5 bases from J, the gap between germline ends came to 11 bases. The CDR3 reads CASSWLASYGYTF. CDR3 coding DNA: TGTGCCAGCAGTTGGTTGGCCTCATATGGCTACACCTTC.

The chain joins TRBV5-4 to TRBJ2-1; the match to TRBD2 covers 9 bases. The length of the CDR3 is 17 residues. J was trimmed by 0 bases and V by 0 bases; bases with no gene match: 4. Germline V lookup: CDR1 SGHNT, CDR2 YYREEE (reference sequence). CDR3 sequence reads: CASSLDLAGSSYNEQFF. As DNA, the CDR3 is TGTGCCAGCAGCTTGGACCTAGCGGGAAGCTCCTACAATGAGCAGTTCTTC.

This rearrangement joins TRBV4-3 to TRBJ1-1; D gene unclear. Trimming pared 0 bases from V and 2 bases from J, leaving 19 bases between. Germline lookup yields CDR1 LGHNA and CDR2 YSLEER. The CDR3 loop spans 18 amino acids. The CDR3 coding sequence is TGCGCCAGCAGCCAAGACCCAACAACGGGTACGGGAAACACTGAAGCTTTCTTT. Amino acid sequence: CASSQDPTTGTGNTEAFF.

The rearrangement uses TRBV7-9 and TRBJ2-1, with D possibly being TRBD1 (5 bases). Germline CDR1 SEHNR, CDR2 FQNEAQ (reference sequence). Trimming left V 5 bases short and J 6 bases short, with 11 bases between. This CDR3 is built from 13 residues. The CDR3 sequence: CASSPPGSNEQFF. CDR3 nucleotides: TGTGCCAGCAGCCCCCCAGGGTCCAATGAGCAGTTCTTC.

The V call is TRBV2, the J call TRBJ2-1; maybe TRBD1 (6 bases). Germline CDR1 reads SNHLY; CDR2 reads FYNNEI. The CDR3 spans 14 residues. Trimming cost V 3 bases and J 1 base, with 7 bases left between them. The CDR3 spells CASSDRGSYNEQFF. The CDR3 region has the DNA TGTGCCAGCAGTGACAGGGGTTCCTACAATGAGCAGTTCTTC.

In DNA form, the CDR3 reads TGCGCCAGCAGCCAAGATGGCGCAGCCGGGCCCACCGGGGAGCTGTTTTTT. Protein: CASSQDGAAGPTGELFF. The chain is built from TRBV4-3 and TRBJ2-2; unclear D gene. The germline V and J ends were trimmed by 0 bases and 4 bases, with 15 bases remaining between them. The CDR3 covers 17 residues. Per the germline V gene, CDR1 is LGHNA and CDR2 is YSLEER.

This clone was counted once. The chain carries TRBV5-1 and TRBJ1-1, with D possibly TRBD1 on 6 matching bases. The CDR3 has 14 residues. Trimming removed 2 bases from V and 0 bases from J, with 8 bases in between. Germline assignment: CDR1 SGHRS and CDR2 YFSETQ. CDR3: CASSFRGLNTEAFF. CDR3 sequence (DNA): TGCGCCAGCAGCTTCCGGGGGCTGAACACTGAAGCTTTCTTT.

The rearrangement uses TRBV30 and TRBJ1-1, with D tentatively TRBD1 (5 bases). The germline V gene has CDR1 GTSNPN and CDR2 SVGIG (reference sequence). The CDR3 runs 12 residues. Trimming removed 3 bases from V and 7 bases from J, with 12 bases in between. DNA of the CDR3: TGTGCCTGGAGCAAAAGACAGTTTGAAGCTTTCTTT. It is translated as CAWSKRQFEAFF. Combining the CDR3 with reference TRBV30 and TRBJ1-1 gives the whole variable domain SQTIHQWPATLVQPVGSPLSLECTVEGTSNPNLYWYRQAAGRGLQLLFYSVGIGQISSEVPQNLSASRPQDRQFILSSKKLLLSDSGFYLCAWSKRQFEAFFGQGTRLTVV.